This T cell receptor (beta chain) was identified during a study of shared clonotypes between healthy human individuals. Study information: Each donor's CD8 memory used one plate, CD8 naive two, each CD4 subset three.

Replicate PCRs run on sorted subsets employed approximately 180 ng DNA, 30,000 to 35,000 T cell genomes. Only in-frame clones appear in the TCRdb table, and some are missing; sequencing was by immunoSEQ multiplex PCR. Of some 100,000 clones listed, about 63% are singletons. The donor cohort consisted entirely of Caucasian adults residing in Nashville, Tennessee. General study findings and limits: Donor clonotype sharing was expected to depend on sequencing depth.

A remark on this clone: What it binds is not known.

Trimming removed 3 bases at V and 4 bases at J, with 10 bases between. CDR3 size: 14 residues. Germline assignment: CDR1 MNHNS and CDR2 SASEGT. The sequenced sample was memory CD8+ T cells sorted from blood. The subset is: CD45RO+ cells pooled with CCR7-negative TemRA cells. The receptor's source is a woman aged 30 to 39 in good health. This chain uses TRBV6-1 with TRBJ1-5; tentatively, D is TRBD1 (5 bases). In DNA, the CDR3 is TGTGCCAGCAGTGACAGCCGGGGGAATCAGCCCCAGCATTTT. Encoded protein: CASSDSRGNQPQHF.